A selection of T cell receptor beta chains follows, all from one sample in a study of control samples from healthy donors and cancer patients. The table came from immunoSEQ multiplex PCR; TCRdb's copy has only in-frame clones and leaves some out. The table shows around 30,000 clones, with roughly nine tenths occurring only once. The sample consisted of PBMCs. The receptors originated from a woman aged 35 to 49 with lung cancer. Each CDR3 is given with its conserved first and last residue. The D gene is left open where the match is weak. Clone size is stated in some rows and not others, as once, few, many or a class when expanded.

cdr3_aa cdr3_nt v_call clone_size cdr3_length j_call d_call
CASSSIGQPNTEAFF TGTGCCAGCAGTTCGATAGGACAACCGAACACTGAAGCTTTCTTT TRBV27 - 15 TRBJ1-1 -
CASSQDRGGWVVGNEQFF TGTGCCAGCAGCCAAGATCGGGGGGGCTGGGTCGTCGGCAATGAGCAGTTCTTC TRBV3-1/TRBV3-2 - 18 TRBJ2-1 TRBD2
CASAAGNTGELFF TGTGCCAGTGCCGCGGGCAACACCGGGGAGCTGTTTTTT TRBV3-1/TRBV3-2 - 13 TRBJ2-2 -
CASSSGQGNTGELFF TGTGCCAGCAGTTCCGGACAGGGGAACACCGGGGAGCTGTTTTTT TRBV4-2 - 15 TRBJ2-2 TRBD1
CASLAGPQRASEAFF TGTGCCAGCCTGGCGGGCCCCCAAAGGGCGTCTGAAGCTTTCTTT TRBV6-5 - 15 TRBJ1-1 -
CAISPGQDTDTQYF TGTGCCATCAGCCCGGGACAGGACACAGATACGCAGTATTTT TRBV10-3 - 14 TRBJ2-3 TRBD1
CASGLPATDTQYF TGTGCCAGCGGACTACCAGCCACAGATACGCAGTATTTT TRBV28 - 13 TRBJ2-3 -
CASSQEGTGFYEQYF TGTGCCAGCAGCCAAGAAGGAACAGGTTTCTACGAGCAGTACTTC TRBV4-2 once 15 TRBJ2-7 -
CASSAVTVGSYEQYF TGTGCCAGCAGCGCGGTGACAGTGGGATCCTACGAGCAGTACTTC TRBV7-9 few 15 TRBJ2-7 -
CASSHPGGNYGYTF TGTGCCAGCAGTCACCCGGGCGGGAACTATGGCTACACCTTC TRBV6-5 - 14 TRBJ1-2 -
CASSYSVLAGAYEQYF TGTGCCAGCAGTTACAGCGTTCTAGCGGGGGCCTACGAGCAGTACTTC TRBV6-5 - 16 TRBJ2-7 TRBD2
CASSLAPDRRNSPLHF TGTGCCAGCAGCTTAGCGCCCGACAGGCGAAATTCACCCCTCCACTTT TRBV7-2 - 16 TRBJ1-6 -
CASSIDPYRSYGYTF TGTGCCAGTAGTATAGATCCATACAGGTCCTATGGCTACACCTTC TRBV19 - 15 TRBJ1-2 -
CASSPEAGANYGYTF TGTGCCAGCAGCCCGGAAGCGGGAGCTAACTATGGCTACACCTTC TRBV5-6 - 15 TRBJ1-2 -
CASSQGLKNEQFF TGTGCCAGCAGCCAAGGTCTGAAAAATGAGCAGTTCTTC TRBV7-2 once 13 TRBJ2-1 -
CASSSLKGLGLYEQYF TGTGCCAGCAGTTCCCTAAAGGGGCTAGGACTCTACGAGCAGTACTTC TRBV28 - 16 TRBJ2-7 -
CASRGDRGGYTF TGTGCCAGCAGGGGGGACAGGGGCGGCTACACCTTC TRBV7-9 - 12 TRBJ1-2 TRBD1
CASSVGHSYEQYF TGTGCCAGCAGTGTAGGACACTCCTACGAGCAGTACTTC TRBV2 - 13 TRBJ2-7 -
CASSQRQGYGYTF TGCGCCAGCAGCCAACGACAGGGTTATGGCTACACCTTC TRBV4-1 - 13 TRBJ1-2 TRBD1
CASSIDLGGRPTDTQYF TGTGCCAGTAGTATAGATCTAGGAGGACGCCCCACAGATACGCAGTATTTT TRBV19 - 17 TRBJ2-3 -
CASSSRTGTVEQYF TGTGCCAGCAGCTCTAGGACAGGCACGGTCGAGCAGTACTTC TRBV7-9 - 14 TRBJ2-7 TRBD1
CASRVPTGVGQPQHF TGTGCCAGCAGGGTACCGACAGGGGTCGGGCAGCCCCAGCATTTT TRBV2 - 15 TRBJ1-5 TRBD1
CASGEGPGSYEQYF TGTGCCAGTGGGGAGGGACCTGGCTCCTACGAGCAGTACTTC TRBV9 - 14 TRBJ2-7 TRBD2
CASSWYGDVAFTGELFF TGTGCCAGCAGTTGGTATGGCGACGTCGCGTTCACCGGGGAGCTGTTTTTT TRBV9 - 17 TRBJ2-2 -
CASSQGRGGIGTEAFF TGCGCCAGCAGCCAAGGTAGGGGAGGGATAGGGACTGAAGCTTTCTTT TRBV4-3 - 16 TRBJ1-1 -
CASSFLIPGQGTGELFF TGTGCCAGCAGCTTTCTTATACCGGGACAGGGGACCGGGGAGCTGTTTTTT TRBV7-3 - 17 TRBJ2-2 TRBD1
CASSFLTGTVAGANVLTF TGTGCCAGCAGCTTTTTGACCGGGACAGTCGCTGGGGCCAACGTCCTGACTTTC TRBV7-3 - 18 TRBJ2-6 TRBD1
CSVAPTGGAGYTF TGCAGCGTTGCCCCCACAGGGGGCGCGGGCTACACCTTC TRBV29-1 - 13 TRBJ1-2 TRBD1
CASSFQRTQYF TGTGCCAGCAGTTTTCAGCGTACGCAGTATTTT TRBV28 - 11 TRBJ2-3 -
CASSANNEQFF TGTGCCAGCAGCGCAAACAATGAGCAGTTCTTC TRBV7-3 few 11 TRBJ2-1 -
CASSWRGNQPQHF TGTGCCAGCAGTTGGAGGGGAAATCAGCCCCAGCATTTT TRBV27 - 13 TRBJ1-5 -
CASSEGTEDTEAFF TGTGCCAGCAGTGAAGGAACAGAGGACACTGAAGCTTTCTTT TRBV2 - 14 TRBJ1-1 -
CASSVGTGFFYGYTF TGTGCCAGCAGCGTCGGGACAGGGTTCTTCTATGGCTACACCTTC TRBV9 - 15 TRBJ1-2 TRBD1
CSASRPAGTGELFF TGCAGTGCTAGTAGACCAGCCGGCACCGGGGAGCTGTTTTTT TRBV20-1 - 14 TRBJ2-2 -
CASSWGTGKVQPQHF TGTGCCAGCAGCTGGGGGACAGGGAAGGTTCAGCCCCAGCATTTT TRBV5-8 - 15 TRBJ1-5 TRBD1
CASSQDSYGYTF TGCGCCAGCAGCCAGGACAGCTATGGCTACACCTTC TRBV5-1 - 12 TRBJ1-2 -
CASSISKGEVSNQPQHF TGTGCCAGTAGTATAAGTAAGGGGGAGGTAAGCAATCAGCCCCAGCATTTT TRBV19 - 17 TRBJ1-5 -
CSVDGETQYF TGCAGCGTTGACGGGGAGACCCAGTACTTC TRBV29-1 - 10 TRBJ2-5 -
CASGRGTGAPYEQYF TGTGCTAGTGGTAGAGGGACAGGGGCCCCCTACGAGCAGTACTTC TRBV12-5 - 15 TRBJ2-7 TRBD1
CATSESTGTEAFF TGTGCCACCAGTGAATCTACTGGAACTGAAGCTTTCTTT TRBV24-1 - 13 TRBJ1-1 -
CASSYSTGAPNYGYTF TGTGCCAGCAGCTATAGCACAGGGGCCCCTAACTATGGCTACACCTTC TRBV5-5 - 16 TRBJ1-2 TRBD1
CASSGGMHDGYTF TGTGCCAGCAGTGGGGGTATGCATGATGGCTACACCTTC TRBV2 - 13 TRBJ1-2 -
CASSETAMNTEAFF TGCGCCAGCAGTGAAACAGCTATGAACACTGAAGCTTTCTTT TRBV2 - 14 TRBJ1-1 -
CASSSGWTSGGNEQYF TGTGCCAGCAGTTCCGGATGGACTAGCGGGGGCAACGAGCAGTACTTC TRBV3-1/TRBV3-2 - 16 TRBJ2-7 TRBD2
CAIARGTNEQFF TGTGCCATCGCTAGAGGTACCAATGAGCAGTTCTTC TRBV10-3 - 12 TRBJ2-1 -